This is a list of T cell receptor beta chains from one sample in a study of T cells expressing NK-cell markers. TCRdb reprocessed the 5' RACE reads, with one entry per CDR3 protein and no DNA. Listed are about 380,000 distinct CDR3 sequences; over 4% falls within the top ten. Sequencing input: blood T cells: a sorted CD56 or NKG2C T cell subset, CD4+ or CD8+ T cells, or bulk PBMC T cells (not recorded which). The receptors were sampled from a man aged 18-75 years in good health. The CDR3 runs from the conserved cysteine through the conserved F or W.

v_call: TRBV4-1
j_call: TRBJ2-4
cdr3_aa: CASSQEGRRAENIQYF

v_call: TRBV21-1
j_call: TRBJ2-3
cdr3_aa: CASSKVPNTDTQYF

v_call: TRBV7-9
j_call: TRBJ1-3
cdr3_aa: CASSVSSGNTIYF

v_call: TRBV2
j_call: TRBJ1-2
cdr3_aa: CASDRDGNYGYTF

v_call: TRBV6-2/TRBV6-3
j_call: TRBJ2-7
cdr3_aa: CASTSRPGPSYEQYF

v_call: TRBV7-2
j_call: TRBJ2-7
cdr3_aa: CASSLGWQGGAYEQYF

v_call: TRBV10-3
j_call: TRBJ2-3
cdr3_aa: CAISPDTDTQYF

v_call: TRBV7-2
j_call: TRBJ2-2
cdr3_aa: CASARQPGGDGTAFWNTGELFF

v_call: TRBV20-1
j_call: TRBJ1-6
cdr3_aa: CSARDRDTYYISYNSPLHF

v_call: TRBV12-3/TRBV12-4
j_call: TRBJ1-5
cdr3_aa: CASSKETGTNQPQHF

v_call: TRBV19
j_call: TRBJ2-7
cdr3_aa: CASSIIGESDEQYF

v_call: TRBV5-1
j_call: TRBJ2-3
cdr3_aa: CASNVQGARDTQYF

v_call: TRBV5-1
j_call: TRBJ1-1
cdr3_aa: CASSLEHPNTEAFF

v_call: TRBV12-3/TRBV12-4
j_call: TRBJ2-7
cdr3_aa: CASSLRQGRTYEQYF

v_call: TRBV7-9
j_call: TRBJ1-6
cdr3_aa: CASSKLGGGSPLHF

v_call: TRBV20-1
j_call: TRBJ2-5
cdr3_aa: CSARDRGGETQYF

v_call: TRBV12-3/TRBV12-4
j_call: TRBJ1-4
cdr3_aa: CASRGIYNEKLFF

v_call: TRBV12-3/TRBV12-4
j_call: TRBJ2-5
cdr3_aa: CASRIDSGTQYF

v_call: TRBV29-1
j_call: TRBJ1-1
cdr3_aa: CSVGGLHYMNTEAFF

v_call: TRBV12-3/TRBV12-4
j_call: TRBJ1-5
cdr3_aa: CASSNRGRGGNQPQHF

v_call: TRBV7-8
j_call: TRBJ2-2
cdr3_aa: CASSLIAGVNTGELFF

v_call: TRBV15
j_call: TRBJ2-7
cdr3_aa: CATSRVSGQGGEQYF

v_call: TRBV4-2
j_call: TRBJ1-2
cdr3_aa: CASSQDTSYGYTF

v_call: TRBV5-5
j_call: TRBJ1-6
cdr3_aa: CASRFPDRGLDSPLHF

v_call: TRBV6-1
j_call: TRBJ1-1
cdr3_aa: CASGSGREAFF

v_call: TRBV7-9
j_call: TRBJ2-3
cdr3_aa: CASSIDRSWADTQYF

v_call: TRBV6-1
j_call: TRBJ2-5
cdr3_aa: CASRTGKGETQYF

v_call: TRBV6-1
j_call: TRBJ2-7
cdr3_aa: CASSVDRVSSYEQYF

v_call: TRBV16
j_call: TRBJ1-1
cdr3_aa: CASSQWGQGRKSEAFF

v_call: TRBV7-2
j_call: TRBJ2-4
cdr3_aa: CASSYTPGEHIQYF

v_call: TRBV18
j_call: TRBJ2-2
cdr3_aa: CASSRQGTPNTGELFF

v_call: TRBV12-3/TRBV12-4
j_call: TRBJ2-4
cdr3_aa: CASSLLGALGNIQYF

v_call: TRBV3-1
j_call: TRBJ2-7
cdr3_aa: CASSRKGYYEQYF

v_call: TRBV11-2
j_call: TRBJ2-3
cdr3_aa: CASSFIQGYTDTQYF

v_call: TRBV5-5
j_call: TRBJ1-2
cdr3_aa: CASSLTYRSYGYTF

v_call: TRBV11-3
j_call: TRBJ2-5
cdr3_aa: CASSLIAGGTETQYF